The clone carrying this TCR beta chain came up once. The target antigen is unknown. Looked up from germline, CDR1 is SNHLY and CDR2 is FYNNEI. The CDR3 has 14 residues. Trimming shortened V by 6 bases and J by 3 bases, and 14 bases separated the two germline ends. The entry originates in a study of cytomegalovirus exposure and HLA in healthy donors. PCR involved 60 Vbeta and 13 Jbeta primers. Assay: immunoSEQ multiplex PCR; the TCRdb copy retains only in-frame clones and omits some. The table includes over 75,000 clones, less than 85% detected once. Findings and caveats of the study: When presence/absence was analysed, sequencing depth was taken to be roughly uniform across donors.

The sample consisted of PBMCs. This sequence originates from a woman between 45 and 60 years old in good health and CMV-seronegative. V usage is TRBV2 and J usage is TRBJ1-2; D perhaps matches TRBD1 (6 bases). The DNA for the CDR3 is TGTGCCAGCAGAATTGGACAGCTTCACTATGGCTACACCTTC. This sequence encodes CASRIGQLHYGYTF.